Listed below are T cell receptor beta chains from one sample, sequenced in a study of identical twins' blood T cells. TCRdb re-derived calls from the 5' RACE reads in MiXCR, one entry per CDR3 protein. The repertoire holds 350,000 to 400,000 distinct CDR3 sequences, with approximately 30% as singletons. Material: PBMCs. The source of these receptors is a woman aged 18-49 years in good health. CDR3s include the opening cysteine and the closing phenylalanine or tryptophan. A D gene is named only where the DNA matches it firmly. The listing skips clone size in some rows; elsewhere it reads once, few, many or a size class.

TRBJ1-1	.	TRBV9	few	CASSVTTNTEAFF	TGTGCCAGCAGCGTTACGACGAACACTGAAGCTTTCTTT
TRBJ2-1	TRBD2	TRBV20-1	.	CSATHRLAGTGDEQFF	TGCAGTGCTACGCACCGCCTAGCGGGAACGGGCGATGAGCAGTTCTTC
TRBJ1-3	.	TRBV18	.	CASSPMQHSGNTIYF	TGTGCCAGCTCTCCAATGCAGCACTCTGGAAACACCATATATTTT
TRBJ1-1	.	TRBV6-2/TRBV6-3	.	CASSYGRTTEAFF	TGTGCCAGCAGTTACGGGCGTACCACTGAAGCTTTCTTT
TRBJ2-3	.	TRBV18	.	CASSPGSPASTDTQYF	TGTGCCAGCTCACCAGGGTCGCCAGCTAGCACAGATACGCAGTATTTT
TRBJ2-7	TRBD1	TRBV2	.	CASSESDRGFYEQYF	TGTGCCAGCAGTGAATCGGACAGGGGGTTTTACGAGCAGTACTTC
TRBJ1-2	.	TRBV20-1	once	CSARDVSYSYTF	TGCAGTGCTAGAGATGTCAGCTATAGCTACACCTTC
TRBJ1-1	TRBD1	TRBV4-1	.	CASSQLTGSTEAFF	TGCGCCAGCAGCCAGTTGACAGGGAGCACTGAAGCTTTCTTT
TRBJ1-3	.	TRBV3-1	few	CASSQEGSTIYF	TGTGCCAGCAGCCAGGAAGGGAGCACCATATATTTT
TRBJ2-7	TRBD1	TRBV5-1	many	CASSTGTAYEQYF	TGCGCCAGCAGTACCGGGACAGCCTACGAGCAGTACTTC
TRBJ1-2	.	TRBV5-1	few	CASSPVGDNYGYTF	TGCGCCAGCAGCCCAGTGGGGGATAACTATGGCTACACCTTC
TRBJ1-1	.	TRBV6-6	few	CASSYVGARTEAFF	TGTGCCAGCAGTTACGTGGGGGCTCGGACTGAAGCTTTCTTT
TRBJ2-1	TRBD2	TRBV20-1	.	CSAILPGLAHNEQFF	TGCAGTGCTATCCTACCGGGACTAGCGCACAATGAGCAGTTCTTC
TRBJ2-5	.	TRBV20-1	.	CSAHGTLQETQYF	TGCAGTGCACACGGGACTTTACAAGAGACCCAGTACTTC
TRBJ2-3	.	TRBV6-2/TRBV6-3	few	CASSYLAQRGDTQYF	TGTGCCAGCAGTTACTTAGCCCAAAGGGGAGATACGCAGTATTTT
TRBJ1-3	.	TRBV2	.	CASTANLSGNTVYF	TGTGCCAGCACGGCGAACCTCTCTGGAAACACCGTATATTTT
TRBJ2-1	.	TRBV29-1	.	CSVEVVRSYNEQFF	TGCAGCGTTGAGGTGGTACGCTCCTACAATGAGCAGTTCTTC
TRBJ2-2	TRBD2	TRBV20-1	.	CSSSGRNTGELFF	TGCAGTTCTAGCGGGAGAAACACCGGGGAGCTGTTTTTT
TRBJ1-1	.	TRBV7-6	.	CASSRQTGAREAFF	TGTGCCAGCAGCCGGCAAACTGGGGCGAGGGAAGCTTTCTTT
TRBJ1-2	TRBD1	TRBV10-3	few	CAISPGTGDGYGYTF	TGTGCCATCAGTCCCGGGACAGGGGACGGGTATGGCTACACCTTC
TRBJ2-3	TRBD2	TRBV5-1	few	CASSFGLAGGPSTDTQYF	TGCGCCAGCAGCTTCGGACTAGCGGGGGGGCCGAGCACAGATACGCAGTATTTT
TRBJ2-5	.	TRBV28	few	CASLAETQYF	TGTGCCAGTCTTGCAGAGACCCAGTACTTC
TRBJ1-2	TRBD1	TRBV12-5	few	CASGTTGTGGHKDGYTF	TGTGCTAGTGGAACGACCGGGACAGGGGGCCATAAAGATGGCTACACCTTC
TRBJ2-5	.	TRBV20-1	.	CSFSGRSETQYF	TGCAGTTTCTCCGGGAGATCGGAGACCCAGTACTTC
TRBJ1-1	.	TRBV2	many	CASSARANTEAFF	TGTGCCAGCAGTGCTAGGGCGAACACTGAAGCTTTCTTT
TRBJ1-4	TRBD1	TRBV7-9	few	CASSLRRDRGHNEKLFF	TGTGCCAGCAGCCTAAGAAGAGACAGGGGGCATAATGAAAAACTGTTTTTT
TRBJ2-2	.	TRBV5-4	.	CASSAVGANTGELFF	TGTGCCAGCAGCGCCGTGGGGGCCAACACCGGGGAGCTGTTTTTT
TRBJ2-6	.	TRBV4-3	few	CASSQEGQSGANVLTF	TGCGCCAGCAGCCAAGAAGGACAGTCTGGGGCCAACGTCCTGACTTTC
TRBJ2-1	.	TRBV30	.	CAWGGGYNEQFF	TGTGCCTGGGGTGGGGGATACAATGAGCAGTTCTTC
TRBJ1-2	TRBD1	TRBV3-1	few	CASRMSQGNYGYTF	TGTGCCAGCAGAATGTCACAGGGGAACTATGGCTACACCTTC
TRBJ1-1	TRBD1	TRBV3-1	.	CASSHPPNRGIGTEAFF	TGTGCCAGCAGCCACCCACCCAACAGGGGGATAGGGACTGAAGCTTTCTTT
TRBJ1-1	.	TRBV3-1	few	CAFGGNTEAFF	TGTGCCTTCGGGGGGAACACTGAAGCTTTCTTT
TRBJ2-7	.	TRBV4-3	few	CASSQDRHLTGNTYEQYF	TGCGCCAGCAGCCAAGATCGACATTTGACAGGAAACACCTACGAGCAGTACTTC
TRBJ2-5	.	TRBV7-2	.	CASSFQSAGEAQYF	TGTGCCAGCAGCTTTCAATCCGCCGGGGAGGCCCAGTACTTC
TRBJ2-7	TRBD1	TRBV20-1	many	CSAVTGGFIYEQYF	TGCAGTGCGGTGACAGGGGGCTTTATCTACGAGCAGTACTTC
TRBJ2-7	.	TRBV20-1	few	CSAPLSRDFVYEQYF	TGCAGTGCTCCTCTATCCAGGGATTTCGTTTACGAGCAGTACTTC
TRBJ2-1	.	TRBV7-9	.	CASSLGDADNEQFF	TGTGCCAGCAGCTTAGGGGACGCCGACAATGAGCAGTTCTTC
TRBJ2-3	.	TRBV20-1	.	CSARGVEGDTQYF	TGCAGTGCTAGAGGGGTAGAGGGAGATACGCAGTATTTT
TRBJ2-1	TRBD1	TRBV29-1	.	CSVRGQGWNNEQFF	TGCAGCGTCCGCGGACAGGGGTGGAACAATGAGCAGTTCTTC
TRBJ1-5	.	TRBV11-3	.	CASSPDQPQHF	TGTGCCAGCAGCCCTGATCAGCCCCAGCATTTT
TRBJ1-1	.	TRBV14	many	CASSPGSEAFF	TGTGCCAGCAGCCCCGGGTCTGAAGCTTTCTTT